Each of the 22 T cell receptor beta chains below was sequenced from the same sample in a study of T cell responses to AZD1222 COVID-19 vaccine. The repertoire was sequenced with immunoSEQ multiplex PCR; TCRdb's copy has only in-frame clones and lacks some. The profile shows about 120,000 clones, around 85% of them singletons. The material was peripheral blood, obtained on day 0 of MenACWY control vaccination. The receptors originated from an adult in good health.

The CDR3 nucleotides are TGCGCCAGCAGCTTGGCCATCGGGAGGGGTGATGAAAAACTGTTTTTT. This gives the protein CASSLAIGRGDEKLFF. The rearrangement links TRBV5-1 to TRBJ1-4, with D tentatively TRBD1 (5 bases). This CDR3 contains 16 residues. The V and J ends lost 0 bases and 6 bases respectively, with 15 bases between them. Germline assignment: CDR1 SGHRS and CDR2 YFSETQ.

The V call is TRBV4-3, the J call TRBJ2-3; 12 bases are a match to TRBD2. The CDR3 extends over 16 amino acids. V trimming: 0 bases; J trimming: 6 bases; junction bases outside the gene matches: 4. CDR1 is LGHNA and CDR2 is YSLEER in the germline V gene. The CDR3 coding sequence is TGCGCCAGCAGCCAAGACCCTAGCGGGGGGGCGGATACGCAGTATTTT. Encoded protein: CASSQDPSGGADTQYF.

The chain couples TRBV30 to TRBJ2-1; 9 nucleotides align to TRBD2. V lost 0 bases and J lost 0; bases outside the gene matches: 6. Germline V gene sequence: CDR1 GTSNPN, CDR2 SVGIG (reference sequence). The CDR3 sequence is 17 residues long. This CDR3 is CAWSVAGGASSYNEQFF. The CDR3 DNA follows: TGTGCCTGGAGTGTAGCGGGGGGCGCTTCCTCCTACAATGAGCAGTTCTTC.

To note about this clone: A read error may account for a junction end that differs from germline. The rearrangement uses TRBV6-6 and TRBJ1-6, with D perhaps TRBD1 (6 bases). The CDR3 sequence is 13 residues long. CDR1 and CDR2 (germline): MNHNY, SVGAGI (reference sequence). The DNA for the CDR3 is TGTGCCAGCAGTTACTCTACCACAGGGATCAAGAATTTT. Its protein is CASSYSTTGIKNF.

CDR3 nucleotides: TGTGCCAGCAGCCAAAGGCTATTTGAGAACACCATATATTTT. It encodes CASSQRLFENTIYF. This rearrangement joins TRBV4-2 to TRBJ1-3; D gene uncertain. Germline V CDR1 and CDR2: LGHNA, YNFKEQ. The V gene lost 2 bases and the J gene lost 7 bases, with 12 bases spanning the gap. The CDR3 has 14 amino acids.

This sequence joins TRBV4-3 and TRBJ1-6, with 7 bases that match TRBD1. Germline CDR1 and CDR2: LGHNA and YSLEER. This CDR3 contains 16 residues. Trimming at V came to 3 bases and at J to 8 bases, leaving 10 bases not matched to a gene. In DNA form, the CDR3 reads TGCGCCAGCAGCCAGGTATTCCGGGACAGTCATTCACCCCTCCACTTT. It codes for CASSQVFRDSHSPLHF.

J is TRBJ1-6 and V is TRBV2; perhaps TRBD1 as D (6 bases). Germline V gene sequence: CDR1 SNHLY, CDR2 FYNNEI. Between the trimmed V and J ends, which lost 6 bases and 10 bases, there was a span of 16 bases. The CDR3 loop spans 14 amino acids. CDR3 region: CASRAGVGQSPLHF. CDR3 DNA sequence: TGTGCCAGCAGGGCAGGCGTGGGACAATCACCCCTCCACTTT.

This clone was counted between two and nine times. The chain joins TRBV19 to TRBJ2-2, with D perhaps matching TRBD1 (6 bases). The CDR3 runs to 18 residues. Germline CDR1 is LNHDA and CDR2 is SQIVND (reference sequence). The ends were cut back, 3 bases at V and 0 bases at J, with 17 bases in the middle. CDR3 sequence reads: CASSIHTWTVANTGELFF. In DNA, the CDR3 is TGTGCCAGTAGTATCCACACTTGGACAGTCGCGAACACCGGGGAGCTGTTTTTT.

This clone was seen once. The V call is TRBV6-2 or TRBV6-3, the J call TRBJ1-1; D remains ambiguous. Trimming stripped 6 bases from V and 8 bases from J, with 13 bases between. The CDR3 is 12 residues long. Germline CDR1 reads MNHEY; CDR2 reads SVGEGT. The CDR3: CASSLASSEAFF. CDR3 nucleotides: TGTGCCAGCAGCTTGGCATCCTCAGAAGCTTTCTTT.

This clone was seen only once. This chain links TRBV18 with TRBJ1-1; TRBD1 aligns across 8 bases. This CDR3 comprises 16 residues. The V segment lost 3 bases and the J segment 4 bases; nucleotides outside the gene matches: 10. In germline, CDR1 is KGHSH, CDR2 LQKENI. CDR3 in amino acids: CASSPDQQGGSTEAFF. The CDR3 region has the DNA TGTGCCAGCTCACCCGACCAACAGGGGGGGAGCACTGAAGCTTTCTTT.

V and J are TRBV7-9 and TRBJ1-1; D is possibly TRBD1 (5 bases). The germline V gene encodes CDR1 SEHNR and CDR2 FQNEAQ (reference sequence). Trimming left V 2 bases short and J 6 bases short, with 25 bases between. The CDR3 is made up of 18 amino acids. CDR3 DNA: TGTGCCAGCAGCTTATATCGAGAGAGCTGGGGGTTTGTCCCTGAAGCTTTCTTT. Translated: CASSLYRESWGFVPEAFF.

A note on this clone: This CDR3 is also generated by other DNA sequences in the sample. The CDR3 reads CASSFSSGHLTYEQYF. CDR3 nucleotides: TGTGCCAGCAGTTTTTCTAGCGGGCATTTAACCTACGAGCAGTACTTC. V and J are TRBV27 and TRBJ2-7; 8 bases agree with TRBD2. This CDR3 has 16 residues. CDR1 is MNHEY and CDR2 is SMNVEV in the germline V gene (reference sequence). Unmatched junction bases numbered 9, after V lost 3 bases and J lost 2 bases.

V usage is TRBV12-3 or TRBV12-4 and J usage is TRBJ1-1; D not resolved. Trimming stripped 1 base from V and 1 base from J, with 4 bases between. The CDR3 totals 13 residues. In DNA, the CDR3 is TGTGCCAGCAGTTTAGTGGGGAACACTGAAGCTTTCTTT. Protein product: CASSLVGNTEAFF.

This clone turned up a few times. This chain links TRBV28 with TRBJ2-7; D is unresolved. Germline V gene sequence: CDR1 MDHEN, CDR2 SYDVKM. This CDR3 spans 14 amino acids. The V end lost 8 bases, the J end lost 0 bases, and 14 bases lay between the germline ends. Here the CDR3 reads CASVGSLASYEQYF. The CDR3 bases are TGTGCCAGCGTTGGTAGCCTGGCCTCCTACGAGCAGTACTTC. The whole variable domain, filled in from reference TRBV28 and TRBJ2-7, reads DVKVTQSSRYLVKRTGEKVFLECVQDMDHENMFWYRQDPGLGLRLIYFSYDVKMKEKGDIPEGYSVSREKKERFSLILESASTNQTSMYLCASVGSLASYEQYFGPGTRLTVT.

This chain connects TRBV6-7 to TRBJ1-6; a possible D gene is TRBD1 (6 bases). TRBV6-7 counts as an open reading frame of uncertain function. Trimming took off 7 bases at V and 5 bases at J, with 12 bases between the two ends. The CDR3 is made up of 14 amino acids. CDR3 nucleotides: TGTGCCAGCAACGGAGACAGGCATAATTCACCCCTCCACTTT. This gives the protein CASNGDRHNSPLHF.

The chain joins TRBV30 to TRBJ1-6; possible D gene TRBD1, 5 bases. There are 16 residues in the CDR3. Per germline, CDR1 GTSNPN and CDR2 SVGIG (reference sequence). The V gene lost 5 bases and the J gene lost 7 bases, with 21 bases spanning the gap. DNA for the CDR3: TGTGCCTGGCCCCCCCCAGGGAGGAGTCTCAATTCACCCCTCCACTTT. This encodes CAWPPPGRSLNSPLHF.

V and J are TRBV23-1 and TRBJ2-7, with D possibly matching TRBD1 (6 bases). TRBV23-1 counts as an open reading frame of uncertain function. CDR3 length equals 14 residues. V lost 0 bases, J lost 3 bases, and 9 bases lay in between. CDR3 in DNA: TGCGCCAGCAGTCAATCGGGCAGGGGCTACGAGCAGTACTTC. Protein sequence: CASSQSGRGYEQYF.

The rearrangement joins TRBV7-2 to TRBJ2-7; 7 bases are a match to TRBD1. With 5 bases clipped from V and 6 bases from J, the junction kept 4 bases outside the gene matches. Germline CDR1 SGHTA, CDR2 FQGNSA. This CDR3 comprises 12 residues. The CDR3 sequence is CASSLTGSEQYF. The CDR3 region has the DNA TGTGCCAGCAGCCTGACAGGGAGCGAGCAGTACTTC.

This chain links TRBV29-1 with TRBJ2-3, with D uncertain. This CDR3 contains 12 residues. The germline CDR1 and CDR2 sequences are SQVTM and ANQGSEA. V lost 3 bases to trimming and J lost 4 bases, with 8 bases between them. For the CDR3, the DNA is TGCAGCGTTGACAGCGATCCAGATACGCAGTATTTT. Translation: CSVDSDPDTQYF.

The genes are TRBV7-6 and TRBJ2-3; 8 nucleotides line up with TRBD1. V gave up 6 bases and J gave up 3 bases; unmatched junction bases: 5. Germline loops: CDR1 SGHVS, CDR2 FNYEAQ. This CDR3 region has 14 residues. The CDR3 region has the DNA TGTGCCAGCAGTAGCGGACAGGGAACAGATACGCAGTATTTT. Its translation is CASSSGQGTDTQYF.

The chain combines TRBV5-1 with TRBJ2-3; the D is unclear. V gave up 0 bases and J gave up 0 bases, with 8 bases separating them. This CDR3 comprises 15 residues. The germline CDR1 and CDR2 sequences are SGHRS and YFSETQ. CDR3 sequence: CASSLEDGSTDTQYF. CDR3 coding DNA: TGCGCCAGCAGCTTGGAAGACGGTAGCACAGATACGCAGTATTTT.

This chain links TRBV27 with TRBJ2-3; the D call may be TRBD1 or TRBD2 (5 bases each). Germline V gene lookup returns CDR1 MNHEY and CDR2 SMNVEV (reference sequence). The CDR3 runs to 11 residues. The ends were cut back, 4 bases at V and 6 bases at J, with 5 bases in the middle. The CDR3 protein is CASSWGDTQYF. For the CDR3, the DNA is TGTGCCAGCAGTTGGGGGGATACGCAGTATTTT.